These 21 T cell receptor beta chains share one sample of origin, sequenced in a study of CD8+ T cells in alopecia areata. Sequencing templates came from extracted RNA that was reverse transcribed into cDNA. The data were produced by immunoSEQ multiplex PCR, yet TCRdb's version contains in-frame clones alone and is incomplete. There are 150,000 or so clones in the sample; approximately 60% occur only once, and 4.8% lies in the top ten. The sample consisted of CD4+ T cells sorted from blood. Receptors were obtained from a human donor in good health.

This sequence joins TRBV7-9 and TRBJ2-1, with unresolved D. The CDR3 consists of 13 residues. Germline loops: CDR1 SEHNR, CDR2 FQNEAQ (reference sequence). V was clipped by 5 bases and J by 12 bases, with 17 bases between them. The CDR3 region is CASSPRVSPGQFF. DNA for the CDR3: TGTGCCAGCAGCCCTAGGGTCAGCCCTGGGCAGTTCTTC.

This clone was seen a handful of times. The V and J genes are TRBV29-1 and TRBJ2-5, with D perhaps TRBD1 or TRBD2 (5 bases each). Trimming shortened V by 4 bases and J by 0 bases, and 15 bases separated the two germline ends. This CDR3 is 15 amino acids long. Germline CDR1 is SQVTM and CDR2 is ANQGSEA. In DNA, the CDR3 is TGCAGCGTTGGTTCCTGGGGACGTAACCAAGAGACCCAGTACTTC. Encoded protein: CSVGSWGRNQETQYF.

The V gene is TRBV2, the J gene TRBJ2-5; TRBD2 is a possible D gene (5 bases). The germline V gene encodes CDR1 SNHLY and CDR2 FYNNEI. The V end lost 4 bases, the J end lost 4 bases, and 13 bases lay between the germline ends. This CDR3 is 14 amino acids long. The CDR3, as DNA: TGTGCCAGCAGTGGTACGGGTCGGGGAGAGACCCAGTACTTC. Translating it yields CASSGTGRGETQYF.

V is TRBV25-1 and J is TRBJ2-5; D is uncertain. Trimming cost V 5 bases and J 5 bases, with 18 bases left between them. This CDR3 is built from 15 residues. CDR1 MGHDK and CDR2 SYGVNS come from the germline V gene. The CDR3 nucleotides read TGTGCCAGCAGTTCCCAGACCCTGTCTTTCGAGACCCAGTACTTC. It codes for CASSSQTLSFETQYF.

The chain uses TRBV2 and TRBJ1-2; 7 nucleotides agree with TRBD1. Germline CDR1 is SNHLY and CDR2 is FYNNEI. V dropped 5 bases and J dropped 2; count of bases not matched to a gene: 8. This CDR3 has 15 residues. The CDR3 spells CASSRQGIGNYGYTF. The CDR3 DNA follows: TGTGCCAGCAGTCGACAGGGTATTGGGAACTATGGCTACACCTTC.

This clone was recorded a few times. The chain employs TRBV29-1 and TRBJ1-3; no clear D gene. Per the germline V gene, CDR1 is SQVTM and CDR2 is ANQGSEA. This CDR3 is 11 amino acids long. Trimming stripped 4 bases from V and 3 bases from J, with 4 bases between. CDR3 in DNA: TGCAGCGTTGTAGGTGGAAACACCATATATTTT. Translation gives CSVVGGNTIYF. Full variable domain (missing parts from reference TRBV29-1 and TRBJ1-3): SAVISQKPSRDICQRGTSLTIQCQVDSQVTMMFWYRQQPGQSLTLIATANQGSEATYESGFVIDKFPISRPNLTFSTLTVSNMSPEDSSIYLCSVVGGNTIYFGEGSWLTVV.

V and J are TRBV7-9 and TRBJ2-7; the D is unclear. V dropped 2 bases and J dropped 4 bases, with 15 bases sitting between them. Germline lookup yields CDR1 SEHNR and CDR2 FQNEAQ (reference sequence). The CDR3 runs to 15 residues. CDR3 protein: CASSLRSEPLYEQYF. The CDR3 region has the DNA TGTGCCAGCAGCTTAAGGAGCGAGCCACTGTACGAGCAGTACTTC.

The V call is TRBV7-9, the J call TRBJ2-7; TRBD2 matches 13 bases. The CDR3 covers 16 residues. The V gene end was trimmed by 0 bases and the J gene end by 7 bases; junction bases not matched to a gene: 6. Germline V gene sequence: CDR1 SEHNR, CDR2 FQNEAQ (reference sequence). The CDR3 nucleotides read TGTGCCAGCAGCTTAGCCACTAGCGGGAGGGCCTGGGAGCAGTACTTC. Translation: CASSLATSGRAWEQYF.

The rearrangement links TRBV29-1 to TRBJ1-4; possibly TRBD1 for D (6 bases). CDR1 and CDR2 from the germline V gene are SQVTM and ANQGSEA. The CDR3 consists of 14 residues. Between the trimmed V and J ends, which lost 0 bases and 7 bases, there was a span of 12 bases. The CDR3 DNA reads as TGCAGCGTTGAAGACAGGGGCCGAGGTGAAAAACTGTTTTTT. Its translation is CSVEDRGRGEKLFF.

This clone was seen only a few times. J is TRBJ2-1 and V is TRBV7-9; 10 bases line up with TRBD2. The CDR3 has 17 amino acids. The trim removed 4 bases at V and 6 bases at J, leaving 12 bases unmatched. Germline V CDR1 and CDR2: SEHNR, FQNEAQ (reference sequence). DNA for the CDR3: TGTGCCAGCAGCTCCCCGGGCCTAGCGGGAGCGGGCAATGAGCAGTTCTTC. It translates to CASSSPGLAGAGNEQFF.

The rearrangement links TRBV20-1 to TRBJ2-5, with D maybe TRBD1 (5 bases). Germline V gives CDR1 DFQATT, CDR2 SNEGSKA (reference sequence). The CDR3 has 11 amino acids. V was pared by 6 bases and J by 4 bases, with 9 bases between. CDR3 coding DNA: TGCAGTGCCGTGGGGCGAGAGACCCAGTACTTC. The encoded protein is CSAVGRETQYF.

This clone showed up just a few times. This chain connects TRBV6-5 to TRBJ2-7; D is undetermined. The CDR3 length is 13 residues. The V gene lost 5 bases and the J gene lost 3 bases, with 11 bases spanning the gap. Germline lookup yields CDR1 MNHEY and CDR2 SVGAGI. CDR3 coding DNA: TGTGCCAGCAGTCAACAAGAAGTCTACGAGCAGTACTTC. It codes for CASSQQEVYEQYF.

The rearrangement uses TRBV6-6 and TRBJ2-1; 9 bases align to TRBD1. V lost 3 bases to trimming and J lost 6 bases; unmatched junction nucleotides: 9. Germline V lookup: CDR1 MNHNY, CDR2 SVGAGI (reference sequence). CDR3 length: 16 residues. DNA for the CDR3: TGTGCCAGCAGTTATCCCAAACAGGGGGCAATCAATGAGCAGTTCTTC. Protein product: CASSYPKQGAINEQFF.

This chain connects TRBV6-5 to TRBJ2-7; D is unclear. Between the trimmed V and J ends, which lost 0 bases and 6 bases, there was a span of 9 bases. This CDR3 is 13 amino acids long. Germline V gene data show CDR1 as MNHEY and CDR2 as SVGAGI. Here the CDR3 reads CASSYSFGSEQYF. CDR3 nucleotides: TGTGCCAGCAGTTACTCTTTTGGCTCCGAGCAGTACTTC.

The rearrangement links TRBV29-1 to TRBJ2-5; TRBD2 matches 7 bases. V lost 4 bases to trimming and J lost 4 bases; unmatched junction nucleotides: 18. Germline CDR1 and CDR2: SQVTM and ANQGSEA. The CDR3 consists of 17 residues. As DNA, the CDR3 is TGCAGCGTTGTCCTGCGGAAAAGACTAGGCGGGGGAGAGACCCAGTACTTC. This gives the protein CSVVLRKRLGGGETQYF.

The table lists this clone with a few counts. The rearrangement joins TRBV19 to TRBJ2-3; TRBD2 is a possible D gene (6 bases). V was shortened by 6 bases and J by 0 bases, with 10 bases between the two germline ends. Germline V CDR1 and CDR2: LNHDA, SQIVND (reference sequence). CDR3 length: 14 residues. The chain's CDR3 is CASRPAGSTDTQYF. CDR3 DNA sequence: TGTGCCAGTAGGCCCGCGGGAAGCACAGATACGCAGTATTTT.

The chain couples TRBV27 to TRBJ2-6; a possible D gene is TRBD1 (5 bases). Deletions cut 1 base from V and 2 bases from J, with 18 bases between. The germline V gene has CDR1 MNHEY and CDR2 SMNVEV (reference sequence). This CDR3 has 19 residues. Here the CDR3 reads CASSLYPPQGYAGANVLTF. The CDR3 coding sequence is TGTGCCAGCAGTTTATACCCCCCCCAGGGCTATGCTGGGGCCAACGTCCTGACTTTC.

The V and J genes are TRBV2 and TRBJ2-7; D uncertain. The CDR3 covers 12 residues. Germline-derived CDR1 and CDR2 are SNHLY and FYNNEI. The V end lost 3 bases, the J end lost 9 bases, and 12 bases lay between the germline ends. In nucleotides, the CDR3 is TGTGCCAGCAGTGAGGCTGCCAGGTGGCAGTACTTC. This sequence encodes CASSEAARWQYF.

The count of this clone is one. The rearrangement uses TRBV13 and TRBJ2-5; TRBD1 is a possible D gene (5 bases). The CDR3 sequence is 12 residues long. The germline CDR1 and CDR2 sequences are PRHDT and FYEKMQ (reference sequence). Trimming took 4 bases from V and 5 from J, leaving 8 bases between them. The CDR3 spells CASSWGAETQYF. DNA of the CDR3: TGTGCCAGCAGCTGGGGCGCGGAGACCCAGTACTTC.

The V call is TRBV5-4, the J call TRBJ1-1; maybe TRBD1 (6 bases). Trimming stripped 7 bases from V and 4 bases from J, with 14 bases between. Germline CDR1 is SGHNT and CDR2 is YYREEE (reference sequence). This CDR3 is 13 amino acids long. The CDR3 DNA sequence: TGTGCCAGCCACTGGTCGGGGGCCACTGAAGCTTTCTTT. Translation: CASHWSGATEAFF.

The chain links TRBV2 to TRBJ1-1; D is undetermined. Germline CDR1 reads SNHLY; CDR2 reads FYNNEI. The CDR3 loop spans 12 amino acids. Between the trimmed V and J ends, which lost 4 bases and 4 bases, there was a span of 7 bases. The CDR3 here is CASSAVSTEAFF. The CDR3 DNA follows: TGTGCCAGCAGTGCAGTGAGCACTGAAGCTTTCTTT.